Below are 10 T cell receptor beta chains sequenced from a single sample in a study of cytomegalovirus exposure and HLA in healthy donors. The assay was immunoSEQ multiplex PCR, and TCRdb's table has in-frame clones only and misses some. The sample contains about 330,000 clones, roughly 89% of which appear only once. Sequenced input: PBMCs. The receptors come from a woman aged 18-29 years in good health and CMV-seronegative.

The V and J genes are TRBV5-4 and TRBJ2-7; a weak D match, TRBD1 (6 bases). The ends were cut back, 4 bases at V and 2 bases at J, with 10 bases in the middle. Germline V gene sequence: CDR1 SGHNT, CDR2 YYREEE (reference sequence). CDR3 length: 13 residues. CDR3 loop: CASSPGQTYEQYF. The CDR3 DNA follows: TGTGCCAGCAGCCCCGGACAGACCTACGAGCAGTACTTC.

Points on this clone: At one end the junction does not follow the germline gene, possibly because of a read error. The chain carries TRBV7-7 and TRBJ2-7; maybe TRBD2 (6 bases). This CDR3 is built from 13 residues. Germline V gene sequence: CDR1 SSHAT, CDR2 FNYEAQ (reference sequence). CDR3 protein: CASSLAEGDEQYF. Written as DNA, the CDR3 is TGTGCTAGCAGCTTAGCGGAGGGCGACGAGCAGTACTTC.

The CDR3 is CASDRGYEQYF. CDR3 DNA: TGTGCCAGCGACAGGGGTTACGAGCAGTACTTC. The chain has TRBV5-6 and TRBJ2-7; 8 positions match TRBD1. The CDR3 is made up of 11 amino acids. Germline assignment: CDR1 SGHDT and CDR2 YYEEEE. V lost 7 bases and J lost 4; bases outside the gene matches: 1.

CDR3 amino acids: CASSLSPGTGVGIQYF. The DNA of the CDR3 is TGTGCCAGCAGTTTATCCCCCGGGACAGGGGTTGGCATTCAGTACTTC. The V call is TRBV27, the J call TRBJ2-4; TRBD1 agrees at 10 bases. This CDR3 is 16 amino acids long. Germline CDR1 reads MNHEY; CDR2 reads SMNVEV (reference sequence). V lost 0 bases, J lost 9 bases, and 8 bases stayed unmatched.

The V call is TRBV9, the J call TRBJ2-5; TRBD2 matches at 9 bases. CDR3 length: 15 residues. J lost 4 bases, V lost 0 bases, and 4 bases had no gene match. Germline loops: CDR1 SGDLS, CDR2 YYNGEE. CDR3 in DNA: TGTGCCAGCAGCGTAGCGGTAGCGGGAGTAGAGACCCAGTACTTC. This sequence encodes CASSVAVAGVETQYF.

CDR3 sequence: CASTQGLDGYTF. DNA of the CDR3: TGTGCCAGCACCCAGGGCCTGGACGGCTACACCTTC. The V call is TRBV28, the J call TRBJ1-2; D is perhaps TRBD1 (5 bases). Germline loops: CDR1 MDHEN, CDR2 SYDVKM. V was shortened by 7 bases and J by 8 bases, with 14 bases between the two germline ends. CDR3 length equals 12 residues.

The genes are TRBV9 and TRBJ2-2; D is uncertain. Trimming left V 3 bases short and J 0 bases short, with 3 bases between. CDR1 is SGDLS, CDR2 YYNGEE, per germline. The CDR3 is made up of 13 amino acids. The CDR3 nucleotides are TGTGCCAGCAGCGCTGCGAACACCGGGGAGCTGTTTTTT. Its protein product is CASSAANTGELFF. Combining the CDR3 with reference TRBV9 and TRBJ2-2 gives the whole variable domain DSGVTQTPKHLITATGQRVTLRCSPRSGDLSVYWYQQSLDQGLQFLIQYYNGEERAKGNILERFSAQQFPDLHSELNLSSLELGDSALYFCASSAANTGELFFGEGSRLTVL.

The chain joins TRBV5-1 to TRBJ1-1; D unresolved. The length of the CDR3 is 14 residues. The germline V gene has CDR1 SGHRS and CDR2 YFSETQ. Between the trimmed V and J ends, which lost 0 bases and 0 bases, there was a span of 6 bases. CDR3 sequence: CASSLGPVNTEAFF. In DNA form, the CDR3 reads TGCGCCAGCAGCTTGGGGCCTGTGAACACTGAAGCTTTCTTT.

This chain links TRBV10-3 with TRBJ2-3; 7 nucleotides match TRBD2. Germline V gives CDR1 ENHRY, CDR2 SYGVKD. The ends lost 6 bases at V and 0 bases at J; junction bases unmatched: 12. The CDR3 has 17 amino acids. The CDR3 spells CAISISPSGPSTDTQYF. CDR3 bases: TGTGCCATCAGCATCTCCCCTAGCGGTCCTAGCACAGATACGCAGTATTTT.

The chain carries TRBV28 and TRBJ1-2, with 9 bases identical to TRBD1. CDR3 length: 13 amino acids. V was clipped by 6 bases and J by 7 bases; unmatched bases: 6. In germline, CDR1 is MDHEN, CDR2 SYDVKM. The CDR3 nucleotides read TGTGCCAGCAGGCTACAGGGGGCGGGTGGCTACACCTTC. Translated: CASRLQGAGGYTF.